These 11 T cell receptor beta chains were all obtained from the same sample, sequenced in a study of immune cell composition in non-small cell lung cancer. Clones were read by immunoSEQ multiplex PCR, and TCRdb kept only the in-frame ones, dropping some. This table holds several thousand clones, around 70% found once. The source material was lung tumor tissue. The origin of the receptors is a human donor with non-small cell lung cancer.

The chain carries TRBV23-1 and TRBJ1-1; D gene uncertain. TRBV23-1 qualifies as an ORF whose function is uncertain. Trimming shortened V by 7 bases and J by 2 bases, and 35 bases separated the two germline ends. The CDR3 loop spans 21 amino acids. As DNA, the CDR3 is TGCGCCAGCAATAAGTCAGAACTACGGCCGGCGCTCTGGAGCCCTAACACTGAAGCTTTCTTT. Its protein is CASNKSELRPALWSPNTEAFF.

This chain joins TRBV29-1 and TRBJ2-7, with D possibly matching TRBD1 (5 bases). Germline V lookup: CDR1 SQVTM, CDR2 ANQGSEA. The length of the CDR3 is 13 residues. Trimming removed 1 base at V and 6 bases at J, with 13 bases between. CDR3 residues: CSVEGTGVSEQYF. In nucleotides, the CDR3 is TGCAGCGTTGAAGGTACAGGTGTGAGCGAGCAGTACTTC.

The V and J genes are TRBV7-2 and TRBJ2-4, with a weak D call TRBD1 (6 bases). Between the trimmed V and J ends, which lost 4 bases and 1 base, there was a span of 11 bases. Germline assignment: CDR1 SGHTA and CDR2 FQGNSA. The CDR3 is made up of 15 amino acids. This CDR3 is CASSWRQAAKNIQYF. For the CDR3, the DNA is TGTGCCAGCAGCTGGAGACAGGCGGCCAAAAACATTCAGTACTTC.

V is TRBV7-2 and J is TRBJ2-1; 14 bases line up with TRBD2. This CDR3 spans 17 amino acids. V dropped 5 bases and J dropped 7; count of bases not matched to a gene: 10. Germline CDR1 reads SGHTA; CDR2 reads FQGNSA. The CDR3 DNA reads as TGTGCCAGCAGCCCCAAGTCGGGACTAGCGGGGGTTAATGAGCAGTTCTTC. Protein: CASSPKSGLAGVNEQFF.

V is TRBV6-5 and J is TRBJ1-5; TRBD1 might be the D (6 bases). Germline V gene sequence: CDR1 MNHEY, CDR2 SVGAGI. V gave up 8 bases and J gave up 11 bases, with 16 bases separating them. The CDR3 runs 12 residues. The CDR3 DNA follows: TGTGCCAGCGGTCAGGGGCCTCGAGCCCAGCATTTT. This encodes CASGQGPRAQHF.

This chain uses TRBV6-5 with TRBJ2-5, with 13 bases aligning to TRBD2. The germline V gene has CDR1 MNHEY and CDR2 SVGAGI. This CDR3 comprises 14 residues. V lost 5 bases, J lost 8 bases, and 5 bases stayed unmatched. CDR3 in DNA: TGTGCCAGCAGTCAAACTAGCGGGAGGGTAACCCAGTACTTC. Its translation: CASSQTSGRVTQYF.

This chain uses TRBV13 with TRBJ2-2, with TRBD1 matching 9 bases. This CDR3 spans 19 amino acids. Trimming took 3 bases from V and 6 from J; bases not matched to a gene: 17. CDR1 is PRHDT and CDR2 is FYEKMQ in the germline V gene (reference sequence). The CDR3 loop reads CASSLSGQGRYATPGELFF. Written as DNA, the CDR3 is TGTGCCAGCAGCTTGAGTGGACAGGGGCGGTATGCAACACCCGGGGAGCTGTTTTTT.

The rearrangement joins TRBV6-1 to TRBJ2-7; TRBD2 agrees at 14 bases. This CDR3 contains 14 residues. V lost 6 bases to trimming and J lost 4 bases; unmatched junction nucleotides: 2. Per germline, CDR1 MNHNS and CDR2 SASEGT. In DNA form, the CDR3 reads TGTGCCAGCAGGGGACTAGCGGGAGTTTACGAGCAGTACTTC. Protein sequence: CASRGLAGVYEQYF.

The chain combines TRBV29-1 with TRBJ1-2; possibly TRBD1 for D (6 bases). Germline CDR1 and CDR2: SQVTM and ANQGSEA. The CDR3 covers 14 residues. V was pared by 5 bases and J by 1 base, with 14 bases between. CDR3 sequence (DNA): TGCAGCGTTCGTCGGGACATGGGTAACTATGGCTACACCTTC. It is translated as CSVRRDMGNYGYTF.

This sequence joins TRBV9 and TRBJ2-1; 10 nucleotides align to TRBD1. V dropped 0 bases and J dropped 2; count of bases not matched to a gene: 2. This CDR3 region has 16 residues. Germline V lookup: CDR1 SGDLS, CDR2 YYNGEE. CDR3 sequence: CASSVGDRGAYNEQFF. In nucleotides, the CDR3 is TGTGCCAGCAGCGTAGGGGACAGGGGCGCCTACAATGAGCAGTTCTTC.

The chain links TRBV28 to TRBJ2-1; the D gene is possibly TRBD2 (5 bases). The germline CDR1 and CDR2 sequences are MDHEN and SYDVKM. This CDR3 is built from 14 residues. Deletions cut 7 bases from V and 2 bases from J, with 12 bases between. CDR3 DNA sequence: TGTGCCAGCACCTCCAGCGGAGCCTACAATGAGCAGTTCTTC. It is translated as CASTSSGAYNEQFF.